The entry below gives a single T cell receptor beta chain sequence along with its context. Its antigen remains unidentified. This sample was included in a study of regulatory T cells in long-lasting Graves disease. Construction of the TCR beta libraries employed iRepertoire HTBI primers in conjunction with Arm-PCR of CDR3 regions. Per the original methods: Sample data revealed approximately 62 TRBV and over twelve TRBJ segments. TCRdb reprocessed the multiplex PCR reads with MiXCR, giving one entry per CDR3 protein. TCRdb, not the original authors, processed these V and J calls. The sample has roughly 400,000 distinct CDR3 sequences, 20% to 25% seen once; the top ten hold less than 25%. CDR1 is KGHDR and CDR2 is SFDVKD in the germline V gene. CDR3 length equals 14 residues. Trimming took off 9 bases at V and 0 bases at J, with 10 bases between the two ends. Findings and limits, study-wide: Newly diagnosed disease favored TRBV20-1 and TRBJ2-1 over persistent disease.

Time point here: persistent/refractory GD, antithyroid drugs over 5 years with positive TRAb. PBMC RNA was the source of the TCR library. Doctors identified Graves' disease using the American Thyroid Association guidelines. The sample here was peripheral blood mononuclear cells (PBMCs), taken when the disease was refractory, from a patient treated with antithyroid drugs. This chain connects TRBV24-1 to TRBJ2-2; D is perhaps TRBD1 (6 bases). The sequence came from a female donor with Graves disease. CDR3 nucleotides: TGTGCCACCGCCGGGACACCGAACACCGGGGAGCTGTTTTTT. Amino acids: CATAGTPNTGELFF.